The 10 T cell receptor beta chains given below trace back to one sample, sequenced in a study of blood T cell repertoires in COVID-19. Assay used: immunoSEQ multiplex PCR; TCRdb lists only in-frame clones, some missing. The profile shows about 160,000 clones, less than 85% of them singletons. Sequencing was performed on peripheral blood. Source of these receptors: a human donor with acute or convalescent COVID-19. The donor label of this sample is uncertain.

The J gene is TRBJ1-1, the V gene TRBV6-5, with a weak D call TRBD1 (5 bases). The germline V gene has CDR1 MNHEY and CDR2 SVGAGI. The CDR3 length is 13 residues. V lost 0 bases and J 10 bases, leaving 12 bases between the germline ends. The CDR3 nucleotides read TGTGCCAGCAGTTACTCCGGACACGTCGCAGCTTTCTTT. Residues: CASSYSGHVAAFF.

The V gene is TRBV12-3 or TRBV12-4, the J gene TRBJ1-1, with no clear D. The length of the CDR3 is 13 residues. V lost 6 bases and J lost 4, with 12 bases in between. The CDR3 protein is CASSPWRATEAFF. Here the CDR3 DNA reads TGTGCCAGCAGCCCCTGGAGGGCCACTGAAGCTTTCTTT.

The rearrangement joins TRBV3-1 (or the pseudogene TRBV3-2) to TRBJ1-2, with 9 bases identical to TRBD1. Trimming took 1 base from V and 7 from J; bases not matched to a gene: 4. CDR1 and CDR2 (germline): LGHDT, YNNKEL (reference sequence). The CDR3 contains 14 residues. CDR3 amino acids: CASSQGGTGFGYTF. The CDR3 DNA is TGTGCCAGCAGCCAAGGGGGGACAGGGTTTGGCTACACCTTC.

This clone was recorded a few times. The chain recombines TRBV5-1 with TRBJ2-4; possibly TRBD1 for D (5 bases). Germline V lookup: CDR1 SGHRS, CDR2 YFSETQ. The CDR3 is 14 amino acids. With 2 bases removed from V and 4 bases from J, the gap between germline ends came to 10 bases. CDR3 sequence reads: CASSLGDRKNIQYF. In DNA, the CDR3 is TGCGCCAGCAGCTTAGGAGACAGAAAAAACATTCAGTACTTC.

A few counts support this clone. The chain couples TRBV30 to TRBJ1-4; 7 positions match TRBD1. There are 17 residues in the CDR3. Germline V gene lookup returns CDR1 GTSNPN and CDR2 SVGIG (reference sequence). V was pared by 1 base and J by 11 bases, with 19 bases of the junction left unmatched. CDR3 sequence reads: CAWSGGTGAARSVKLFF. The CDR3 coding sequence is TGTGCCTGGAGTGGGGGAACAGGGGCGGCTAGATCTGTGAAACTGTTTTTT.

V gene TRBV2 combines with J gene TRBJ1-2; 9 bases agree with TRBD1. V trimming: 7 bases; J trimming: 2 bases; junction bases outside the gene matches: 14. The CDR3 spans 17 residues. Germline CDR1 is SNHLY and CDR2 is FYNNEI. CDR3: CASTQVGTGPWNYGYTF. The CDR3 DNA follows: TGTGCCAGCACCCAAGTCGGGACAGGGCCTTGGAACTATGGCTACACCTTC.

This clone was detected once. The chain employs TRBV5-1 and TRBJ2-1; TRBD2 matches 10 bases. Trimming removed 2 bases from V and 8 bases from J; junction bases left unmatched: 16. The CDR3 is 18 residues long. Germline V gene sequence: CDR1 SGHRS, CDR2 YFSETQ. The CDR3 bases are TGCGCCAGCAGCTTTCCCGCACTAGCGGGGCGAAAAGGTCATGAGCAGTTCTTC. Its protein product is CASSFPALAGRKGHEQFF.

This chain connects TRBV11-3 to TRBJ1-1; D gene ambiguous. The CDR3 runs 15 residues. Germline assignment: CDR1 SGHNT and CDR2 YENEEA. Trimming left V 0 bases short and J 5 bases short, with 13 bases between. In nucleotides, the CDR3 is TGTGCCAGCAGCTTAGAAGGCGGTAAGAGGACTGAAGCTTTCTTT. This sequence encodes CASSLEGGKRTEAFF.

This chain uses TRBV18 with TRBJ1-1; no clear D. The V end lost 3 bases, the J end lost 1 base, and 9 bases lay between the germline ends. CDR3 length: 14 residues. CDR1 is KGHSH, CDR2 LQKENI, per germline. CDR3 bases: TGTGCCAGCTCACCGTCACAGAAGAACACTGAAGCTTTCTTT. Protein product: CASSPSQKNTEAFF.

Here the CDR3 reads CASSTTGGTGELFF. CDR3 in DNA: TGCGCCAGCAGCACTACAGGGGGCACCGGGGAGCTGTTTTTT. V and J are TRBV5-1 and TRBJ2-2; 8 positions agree with TRBD1. CDR1 is SGHRS and CDR2 is YFSETQ in the germline V gene. The CDR3 is 14 amino acids. Trimming at V came to 4 bases and at J to 4 bases, leaving 3 bases not matched to a gene.